This TCR beta chain was identified in a study of sequential checkpoint blockade in melanoma. In the study overall: Arm A got nivolumab then ipilimumab; arm B the reverse, 1:1. Both treatment sequences were followed by maintenance nivolumab.

TCRdb keeps only in-frame clones here, not all; method: immunoSEQ multiplex PCR. The top ten hold under 15% of the sample, which has about 38,000 clones, 70% to 90% seen once. Treatment noted: randomized to nivolumab then ipilimumab (arm A) or the reverse (arm B). The germline V gene has CDR1 SGDLS and CDR2 YYNGEE. CDR3 length equals 15 residues. V was shortened by 0 bases and J by 3 bases, with 11 bases between the two germline ends. The sequence came from a human donor with melanoma. Sequenced here: CD8+ T cells sorted from blood (inferred from file names), sampled from a patient given nivolumab and ipilimumab in sequence. The chain couples TRBV9 to TRBJ2-3; D might be TRBD1 (5 bases). The CDR3: CASSVVGAWTDTQYF. CDR3 DNA: TGTGCCAGCAGCGTAGTTGGGGCCTGGACAGATACGCAGTATTTT.